The T cell receptor beta chain under discussion was sequenced for a study of cytomegalovirus exposure and HLA in healthy donors. Study-level background: Out of 398 genotyped donors, roughly 78% belonged to the Caucasian-associated ancestry cluster. Study-wide results and caveats: Trimming of TCR beta V- and J-genes showed a link, identified in a later analysis, to a missense DCLRE1C variant.

J lost 8 bases, V lost 7 bases, and 7 bases had no gene match. The CDR3 spans 14 residues. Germline V gene lookup returns CDR1 MNHEY and CDR2 SMNVEV (reference sequence). The primer mix had 60 Vbeta and 13 Jbeta primers. TCRdb's table, derived via immunoSEQ multiplex PCR, lists solely in-frame clones and lacks some. The data hold about 150,000 clones, with 75% observed a single time. Turning to this clone: The antigen is undetermined.

This rearrangement joins TRBV27 to TRBJ1-4; TRBD1 aligns across 10 bases. The source material was PBMCs. This receptor was taken from a man younger than 35 in good health and CMV-seropositive. The CDR3, as DNA: TGTGCCAGCAAGAGGGGACAGGGGAGCGAAAAACTGTTTTTT. It encodes CASKRGQGSEKLFF.